Below, 14 T cell receptor beta chains from the same sample are listed, as sequenced in a study of cytomegalovirus exposure and HLA in healthy donors. The PCR ran on 60 Vbeta and 13 Jbeta primers. The protocol was immunoSEQ multiplex PCR, while the TCRdb copy is restricted to in-frame clones and leaves out a portion. This table holds around 200,000 clones, 70% to 85% found once. The sample consisted of PBMCs. These receptors came from a man over 45 in good health and CMV-seronegative.

This CDR3 is CASSSVRRDREGNTEAFF. CDR3 nucleotides: TGCGCCAGCAGCTCCGTCCGAAGGGACAGGGAGGGCAACACTGAAGCTTTCTTT. The chain recombines TRBV5-1 with TRBJ1-1, with 9 nucleotides matching TRBD1. V shed 3 bases, J shed 2 bases, and the junction held 14 bases outside the gene matches. The CDR3 is 18 residues long. Germline CDR1 and CDR2: SGHRS and YFSETQ.

CDR3 nucleotide sequence: TGTGCCTGGAGTGTAAGCCGGGGGAGAGGAAAACTGTTTTTT. Protein sequence: CAWSVSRGRGKLFF. The chain recombines TRBV30 with TRBJ1-4, with D tentatively TRBD1 (5 bases). Germline CDR1 and CDR2: GTSNPN and SVGIG (reference sequence). Trimming took 0 bases from V and 10 from J, leaving 15 bases between them. The CDR3 is 14 residues long.

The chain combines TRBV10-3 with TRBJ2-1, with 9 bases identical to TRBD2. J gave up 4 bases and V 6 bases, and 7 bases lay outside the gene matches. There are 15 residues in the CDR3. Germline V gives CDR1 ENHRY, CDR2 SYGVKD. CDR3 loop: CAIRSSGVQYNEQFF. CDR3 coding DNA: TGTGCCATCAGATCTAGCGGGGTACAATACAATGAGCAGTTCTTC.

The V and J genes are TRBV9 and TRBJ2-1; TRBD1 aligns across 8 bases. CDR1 is SGDLS and CDR2 is YYNGEE in the germline V gene. J gave up 7 bases and V 0 bases, and 9 bases lay outside the gene matches. This CDR3 is built from 16 residues. CDR3 sequence: CASSVGQGSLGNEQFF. CDR3 nucleotide sequence: TGTGCCAGCAGCGTAGGACAGGGGAGTCTGGGAAATGAGCAGTTCTTC.

This chain links TRBV4-1 with TRBJ2-2, with 8 bases matching TRBD1. In germline, CDR1 is MGHRA, CDR2 YSYEKL. V shed 3 bases and J 2 bases; nucleotides not matched to a gene: 14. This CDR3 region has 19 residues. Here the CDR3 DNA reads TGCGCCAGCAGCCAGCTTGGACAGGGCCGGACTTCTAACACCGGGGAGCTGTTTTTT. It encodes CASSQLGQGRTSNTGELFF.

The chain has TRBV7-9 and TRBJ1-1; a weak D match, TRBD1 (5 bases). V gave up 5 bases and J gave up 5 bases, with 12 bases separating them. Germline V lookup: CDR1 SEHNR, CDR2 FQNEAQ (reference sequence). The CDR3 is 13 amino acids. The CDR3 sequence: CASSPQGGTEAFF. DNA of the CDR3: TGTGCCAGCAGCCCGCAGGGAGGTACTGAAGCTTTCTTT.

Written as DNA, the CDR3 is TGTGCCAGCACCACTAGCGGGAAGACAGATACGCAGTATTTT. Its protein product is CASTTSGKTDTQYF. V gene TRBV6-5 combines with J gene TRBJ2-3; 10 bases agree with TRBD2. Germline CDR1 MNHEY, CDR2 SVGAGI. This CDR3 spans 14 amino acids. V shed 7 bases and J 3 bases; nucleotides not matched to a gene: 4.

The CDR3, as DNA: TGTGCCAGCCGACAGGGGGATTGGAGCACTGAAGCTTTCTTT. It translates to CASRQGDWSTEAFF. The chain has TRBV6-6 and TRBJ1-1; TRBD1 matches at 9 bases. The CDR3 is made up of 14 amino acids. The V gene's germline CDR1 is MNHNY and CDR2 SVGAGI (reference sequence). V shed 8 bases, J shed 4 bases, and the junction held 8 bases outside the gene matches.

The J gene is TRBJ1-1, the V gene TRBV28, with TRBD1 as a possible D gene (6 bases). Per the germline V gene, CDR1 is MDHEN and CDR2 is SYDVKM. V was trimmed by 4 bases and J by 1 base, leaving 10 bases between them. This CDR3 comprises 14 residues. The CDR3 sequence is CASSSWDKNTEAFF. CDR3 bases: TGTGCCAGCAGTTCCTGGGACAAGAACACTGAAGCTTTCTTT.

The table lists this clone with a count of one. This chain uses TRBV18 with TRBJ2-3, with TRBD2 identical over 8 bases. The CDR3 is 15 residues long. Per germline, CDR1 KGHSH and CDR2 LQKENI. The junction had 9 bases not matched to a gene; V was cut back by 2 bases and J by 8 bases. CDR3 nucleotide sequence: TGTGCCAGCTCACCAGCTAGCGGGTCGGGAGGTACGCAGTATTTT. It specifies CASSPASGSGGTQYF.

Here the CDR3 reads CAISESGTRNYGYTF. The CDR3 coding sequence is TGTGCCATCAGTGAGTCGGGGACAAGAAACTATGGCTACACCTTC. This chain joins TRBV10-3 and TRBJ1-2; possible D gene TRBD1, 6 bases. The ends were cut back, 0 bases at V and 2 bases at J, with 10 bases in the middle. Germline lookup yields CDR1 ENHRY and CDR2 SYGVKD. CDR3 length: 15 amino acids.

This clone was counted once. Different DNA sequences within this sample yield the same CDR3. V usage is TRBV11-1 and J usage is TRBJ2-5; 8 bases are a match to TRBD2. Trimming took 5 bases from V and 4 from J; bases not matched to a gene: 3. There are 13 residues in the CDR3. Germline CDR1 reads SGHAT; CDR2 reads FQDESV (reference sequence). In DNA form, the CDR3 reads TGTGCCAGCAGCCCCGGGAGGGGAGAGACCCAGTACTTC. Protein: CASSPGRGETQYF.

The V gene is TRBV4-2, the J gene TRBJ2-1; 7 nucleotides match TRBD2. J lost 7 bases, V lost 5 bases, and 2 bases had no gene match. CDR1 is LGHNA and CDR2 is YNFKEQ in the germline V gene. This CDR3 has 12 residues. In DNA, the CDR3 is TGTGCCAGCAGCGACGGGGGGAATGAGCAGTTCTTC. This codes for CASSDGGNEQFF.

This rearrangement joins TRBV7-8 to TRBJ2-6; D may be TRBD1 (6 bases). Per the germline V gene, CDR1 is SGHVS and CDR2 is FQNEAQ. This CDR3 contains 20 residues. Between the trimmed V and J ends, which lost 2 bases and 3 bases, there was a span of 23 bases. Written as DNA, the CDR3 is TGTGCCAGCAGCTTATTAATAGGAGAGACAGGCATCAGTGGGGCCAACGTCCTGACTTTC. It yields the protein CASSLLIGETGISGANVLTF.